One and the same sample provided the 29 T cell receptor beta chains below, sequenced in a study of response to subunit inactivated influenza vaccine. TCRdb re-called the RT-PCR reads through MiXCR, storing one row per CDR3 protein. The top ten hold approximately 12% of the sample, which has about 480,000 distinct CDR3 sequences, approximately 11% seen once. This material consisted of PBMCs from blood, taken 40 to 50 days after vaccination. These TCRs come from a man aged 45 to 65 who received an inactivated influenza vaccine.

This clonotype was seen a handful of times. This chain uses TRBV29-1 with TRBJ1-1; D not certain. The ends were cut back, 8 bases at V and 1 base at J, with 5 bases in the middle. The germline V gene encodes CDR1 SQVTM and CDR2 ANQGSEA. There are 10 residues in the CDR3. In nucleotides, the CDR3 is TGCAGCATACAGAACACTGAAGCTTTCTTT. This gives the protein CSIQNTEAFF.

In this sample, this clonotype turned up a few times. V is TRBV5-5 and J is TRBJ2-7, with D perhaps TRBD1 (6 bases). V gave up 3 bases and J gave up 9 bases, with 19 bases separating them. The CDR3 length is 14 residues. Germline assignment: CDR1 SGHKS and CDR2 YYEKEE (reference sequence). The CDR3 region has the DNA TGTGCCAGCAGCTACGGACAGTATTCTACCGGGCAGTACTTC. Protein: CASSYGQYSTGQYF.

This clonotype was found many times. This chain joins TRBV5-1 and TRBJ2-2; D tentatively fits TRBD1 or TRBD2 (5 bases each). The CDR3 is 16 amino acids. Trimming took off 3 bases at V and 4 bases at J, with 16 bases between the two ends. Looked up from germline, CDR1 is SGHRS and CDR2 is YFSETQ. The CDR3 sequence is CASSWAGTEFTGELFF. CDR3 coding DNA: TGCGCCAGCAGCTGGGCCGGGACGGAATTCACCGGGGAGCTGTTTTTT. Full variable domain (rest looked up from reference TRBV5-1 and TRBJ2-2): KAGVTQTPRYLIKTRGQQVTLSCSPISGHRSVSWYQQTPGQGLQFLFEYFSETQRNKGNFPGRFSGRQFSNSRSEMNVSTLELGDSALYLCASSWAGTEFTGELFFGEGSRLTVL.

Many counts were recorded for this clonotype. The chain links TRBV9 to TRBJ2-5; D gene unclear. V was pared by 3 bases and J by 5 bases, with 14 bases between. This CDR3 is 14 amino acids long. Germline CDR1 reads SGDLS; CDR2 reads YYNGEE. CDR3 sequence reads: CASSARHGRETQYF. Here the CDR3 DNA reads TGTGCCAGCAGCGCACGACACGGTCGGGAGACCCAGTACTTC.

This rearrangement joins TRBV7-9 to TRBJ2-1; 10 nucleotides match TRBD1. CDR1 and CDR2 from the germline V gene are SEHNR and FQNEAQ (reference sequence). This CDR3 is 13 amino acids long. The junction had 2 bases not matched to a gene; V was cut back by 3 bases and J by 9 bases. The CDR3 here is CASSLGTGVEQFF. CDR3 coding DNA: TGTGCCAGCAGCTTGGGGACAGGGGTTGAGCAGTTCTTC.

This clonotype has ten or more counts. J is TRBJ1-1 and V is TRBV29-1; D call uncertain. Germline V gene lookup returns CDR1 SQVTM and CDR2 ANQGSEA. V shed 5 bases and J shed 8 bases, with 12 bases lying between them. The CDR3 is 11 residues long. CDR3 DNA sequence: TGCAGCGTTTACACGCAAGCAGAAGCTTTCTTT. As protein: CSVYTQAEAFF.

This clonotype was observed many times. This chain links TRBV5-1 with TRBJ2-1; D is unresolved. The CDR3 is 15 residues long. The V gene's germline CDR1 is SGHRS and CDR2 YFSETQ. With 0 bases removed from V and 0 bases from J, the gap between germline ends came to 7 bases. This CDR3 is CASSLGGDSYNEQFF. CDR3 in DNA: TGCGCCAGCAGCTTGGGAGGCGACTCCTACAATGAGCAGTTCTTC. Using reference TRBV5-1 and TRBJ2-1 for the parts outside the CDR3, the full variable domain is KAGVTQTPRYLIKTRGQQVTLSCSPISGHRSVSWYQQTPGQGLQFLFEYFSETQRNKGNFPGRFSGRQFSNSRSEMNVSTLELGDSALYLCASSLGGDSYNEQFFGPGTRLTVL.

A remark on this clonotype: Being one base from a much bigger clone, this may be a read error. The chain recombines TRBV5-1 with TRBJ2-3; D is undetermined. CDR1 is SGHRS, CDR2 YFSETQ, per germline. Trimming pared 6 bases from V and 4 bases from J, leaving 15 bases between. The CDR3 totals 14 residues. The CDR3 coding sequence is TGCGCCAGCAAGGCGGCAGTGGGCGCAGATACGCAGTATTTT. Protein: CASKAAVGADTQYF.

This clonotype appeared a few times. The V call is TRBV14, the J call TRBJ2-1, with 11 nucleotides matching TRBD1. CDR1 and CDR2 (germline): SGHDN, FVKESK. The length of the CDR3 is 15 residues. With 3 bases clipped from V and 9 bases from J, the junction kept 7 bases outside the gene matches. The CDR3 loop reads CASSHRDRGSSEQFF. Written as DNA, the CDR3 is TGTGCCAGCAGCCACCGGGACAGGGGGTCGAGTGAGCAGTTCTTC.

This clonotype was picked up a small number of times. This chain uses TRBV7-2 with TRBJ1-4; the D is unclear. CDR1 SGHTA and CDR2 FQGNSA come from the germline V gene. This CDR3 has 14 residues. V lost 4 bases and J 8 bases, leaving 14 bases between the germline ends. In nucleotides, the CDR3 is TGTGCCAGCAGCTCGGGCCGCGGGAGCGAAAAACTGTTTTTT. This encodes CASSSGRGSEKLFF. Full variable domain (outside the CDR3, taken from reference TRBV7-2 and TRBJ1-4): GAGVSQSPSNKVTEKGKDVELRCDPISGHTALYWYRQSLGQGLEFLIYFQGNSAPDKSGLPSDRFSAERTGGSVSTLTIQRTQQEDSAVYLCASSSGRGSEKLFFGSGTQLSVL.

This clonotype showed up many times. The chain has TRBV20-1 and TRBJ2-3; D unresolved. V lost 1 base, J lost 1 base, and 6 bases lay in between. The CDR3 totals 13 residues. The germline CDR1 and CDR2 sequences are DFQATT and SNEGSKA (reference sequence). CDR3 sequence: CSARASGTDTQYF. As DNA, the CDR3 is TGCAGTGCTAGAGCCAGCGGCACAGATACGCAGTATTTT.

This clonotype has only a few counts. The V gene is TRBV12-3 or TRBV12-4, the J gene TRBJ2-3, with 11 bases matching TRBD2. V lost 1 base to trimming and J lost 6 bases; unmatched junction nucleotides: 6. The CDR3 length is 16 residues. This chain's CDR3 is CASSLVTSGRQDTQYF. The CDR3 nucleotides are TGTGCCAGCAGTTTAGTAACTAGCGGGAGACAGGATACGCAGTATTTT.

The sample holds many counts of this clonotype. This sequence joins TRBV12-3 or TRBV12-4 and TRBJ2-1; TRBD1 might be the D (6 bases). The V end was cut by 3 bases, the J end by 4 bases, with 10 bases between. The CDR3 length is 14 residues. The CDR3 DNA reads as TGTGCCAGCAGTTTCGGGACAATATACAATGAGCAGTTCTTC. Translating gives CASSFGTIYNEQFF.

This clonotype was seen ten or more times. The CDR3 DNA sequence: TGTGCCAGCAGCTTCCGACTAGTCCTAGTAACCGGGGAGCTGTTTTTT. It specifies CASSFRLVLVTGELFF. This chain uses TRBV5-6 with TRBJ2-2; possibly TRBD2 for D (6 bases). The CDR3 is 16 residues long. CDR1 is SGHDT, CDR2 YYEEEE, per germline. The ends were cut back, 2 bases at V and 5 bases at J, with 16 bases in the middle.

The rearrangement links TRBV5-1 to TRBJ2-7; 8 bases match TRBD1. The CDR3 sequence is 18 residues long. CDR1 SGHRS and CDR2 YFSETQ come from the germline V gene. J lost 4 bases, V lost 2 bases, and 17 bases had no gene match. CDR3 region: CASSLMSKRRDRTYEQYF. The CDR3 nucleotides read TGCGCCAGCAGCTTAATGTCTAAGAGGCGGGACAGGACATACGAGCAGTACTTC.

This clonotype was observed at least ten times. The rearrangement uses TRBV24-1 and TRBJ2-7; D gene uncertain. The CDR3 spans 12 residues. Germline V lookup: CDR1 KGHDR, CDR2 SFDVKD. The V end was cut by 4 bases, the J end by 6 bases, with 9 bases between. The CDR3: CATSEARGEQYF. For the CDR3, the DNA is TGTGCCACCAGTGAAGCTCGAGGCGAGCAGTACTTC.

This clonotype was seen only a few times. V usage is TRBV9 and J usage is TRBJ2-7, with D possibly being TRBD2 (6 bases). Per germline, CDR1 SGDLS and CDR2 YYNGEE. V was pared by 0 bases and J by 3 bases, with 13 bases between. The CDR3 sequence is 15 residues long. The CDR3 bases are TGTGCCAGCAGCGTAGCTGCGGGATCGATCTACGAGCAGTACTTC. It translates to CASSVAAGSIYEQYF.

This clonotype was picked up many times. The chain is built from TRBV5-5 and TRBJ2-1; 7 bases match TRBD1. CDR3 length: 15 residues. The germline CDR1 and CDR2 sequences are SGHKS and YYEKEE (reference sequence). Trimming removed 3 bases from V and 0 bases from J; junction bases left unmatched: 3. CDR3 DNA: TGTGCCAGCAGCTCCGGGACAGCCTCCTACAATGAGCAGTTCTTC. It is translated as CASSSGTASYNEQFF.

In this sample, this clonotype turned up many times. V gene TRBV5-6 combines with J gene TRBJ2-5; D not certain. CDR3 length: 13 residues. The ends were cut back, 5 bases at V and 3 bases at J, with 11 bases in the middle. In germline, CDR1 is SGHDT, CDR2 YYEEEE. CDR3 sequence (DNA): TGTGCCAGCAGTTTAAGAAATGAAGAGACCCAGTACTTC. It encodes CASSLRNEETQYF.

The chain employs TRBV20-1 and TRBJ2-6; D may match TRBD1 or TRBD2 (5 bases each). Germline values: CDR1 DFQATT, CDR2 SNEGSKA (reference sequence). V gave up 0 bases and J gave up 1 base, with 13 bases separating them. The CDR3 spans 17 residues. The CDR3 protein is CSARDDRGGSGANVLTF. Here the CDR3 DNA reads TGCAGTGCTAGAGATGACCGTGGGGGATCTGGGGCCAACGTCCTGACTTTC.

The chain employs TRBV21-1 and TRBJ2-5; the DNA was not used to check the table's D call, TRBD1. TRBV21-1 is marked as a pseudogene. This CDR3 comprises 16 residues. The CDR3 protein is CASSRQIGASPETQYF. The CDR3 DNA is TGTGCCAGCAGCAGACAAATAGGGGCGAGCCCAGAGACCCAGTACTTC.

This chain uses TRBV7-9 with TRBJ2-7, with D unresolved. CDR1 is SEHNR and CDR2 is FQNEAQ in the germline V gene (reference sequence). The CDR3 is made up of 11 amino acids. V was cut by 3 bases and J by 7 bases, with 7 bases left in between. The CDR3 loop is CASSFGEEQYF. CDR3 coding DNA: TGTGCCAGCAGCTTCGGAGAAGAGCAGTACTTC.

The chain is built from TRBV6-1 and TRBJ2-2; the D is unclear. V was cut by 6 bases and J by 8 bases, with 16 bases left in between. Germline V gives CDR1 MNHNS, CDR2 SASEGT. The CDR3 is made up of 14 amino acids. The CDR3 DNA is TGTGCCAGCAGCAAGGGCTCAGGCGGAGGGGAGCTGTTTTTT. It translates to CASSKGSGGGELFF.

The CDR3 here is CAISGPDRGRFEQYF. The CDR3 coding sequence is TGTGCCATCAGTGGGCCGGACAGGGGGCGGTTCGAGCAGTACTTC. The gene calls are TRBV10-3 and TRBJ2-7; 11 bases fit TRBD1. Germline CDR1 reads ENHRY; CDR2 reads SYGVKD. After removal of 4 bases from V and 6 bases from J, the junction contained 8 bases not matched to a gene. This CDR3 spans 15 amino acids.

This clonotype occurred many times. The gene calls are TRBV11-2 and TRBJ2-1; D remains unclear. Germline V gives CDR1 SGHAT, CDR2 FQNNGV. The CDR3 loop spans 14 amino acids. The V and J ends lost 3 bases and 3 bases respectively, with 9 bases between them. Here the CDR3 DNA reads TGTGCCAGCAGCTTGGTGGGCAGCTACAATGAGCAGTTCTTC. Translated, it gives CASSLVGSYNEQFF. The whole variable domain, filled in from reference TRBV11-2 and TRBJ2-1, reads EAGVAQSPRYKIIEKRQSVAFWCNPISGHATLYWYQQILGQGPKLLIQFQNNGVVDDSQLPKDRFSAERLKGVDSTLKIQPAKLEDSAVYLCASSLVGSYNEQFFGPGTRLTVL.

In its sample, this clonotype was seen many times. J is TRBJ2-3 and V is TRBV5-1, with 7 positions matching TRBD2. Germline V gene data show CDR1 as SGHRS and CDR2 as YFSETQ. Losses at the gene ends were 4 bases for V and 2 bases for J; bases not matched to a gene: 13. The CDR3 loop spans 17 amino acids. As DNA, the CDR3 is TGCGCCAGCAGCCCGCTAGTCCGGGACTACACCACAGATACGCAGTATTTT. Translated: CASSPLVRDYTTDTQYF. The whole variable domain, remainder taken from reference TRBV5-1 and TRBJ2-3, is KAGVTQTPRYLIKTRGQQVTLSCSPISGHRSVSWYQQTPGQGLQFLFEYFSETQRNKGNFPGRFSGRQFSNSRSEMNVSTLELGDSALYLCASSPLVRDYTTDTQYFGPGTRLTVL.

This clonotype was counted between two and nine times. The V and J genes are TRBV6-1 and TRBJ1-5, with unresolved D. CDR1 is MNHNS, CDR2 SASEGT, per germline. V was clipped by 4 bases and J by 7 bases, with 11 bases between them. CDR3 length: 13 residues. The CDR3 spells CASSGKPGQPQHF. The CDR3 region has the DNA TGTGCCAGCAGTGGAAAACCGGGACAGCCCCAGCATTTT.

The rearrangement links TRBV4-3 to TRBJ2-1; tentative D call: TRBD1 (6 bases). This CDR3 is built from 14 residues. The V and J ends lost 1 base and 10 bases respectively, with 14 bases between them. In germline, CDR1 is LGHNA, CDR2 YSLEER. The CDR3 loop reads CASSQVEGDGEQFF. In DNA, the CDR3 is TGCGCCAGCAGCCAAGTAGAGGGGGATGGGGAGCAGTTCTTC.

This clonotype was detected ten times or more. This sequence joins TRBV7-2 and TRBJ2-5; D unresolved. CDR3 size: 14 residues. The V gene lost 5 bases and the J gene lost 5 bases, with 15 bases spanning the gap. CDR1 and CDR2 (germline): SGHTA, FQGNSA. CDR3 protein: CASSLLGDLETQYF. The CDR3 nucleotides read TGTGCCAGCAGCCTACTGGGCGATCTGGAGACCCAGTACTTC.